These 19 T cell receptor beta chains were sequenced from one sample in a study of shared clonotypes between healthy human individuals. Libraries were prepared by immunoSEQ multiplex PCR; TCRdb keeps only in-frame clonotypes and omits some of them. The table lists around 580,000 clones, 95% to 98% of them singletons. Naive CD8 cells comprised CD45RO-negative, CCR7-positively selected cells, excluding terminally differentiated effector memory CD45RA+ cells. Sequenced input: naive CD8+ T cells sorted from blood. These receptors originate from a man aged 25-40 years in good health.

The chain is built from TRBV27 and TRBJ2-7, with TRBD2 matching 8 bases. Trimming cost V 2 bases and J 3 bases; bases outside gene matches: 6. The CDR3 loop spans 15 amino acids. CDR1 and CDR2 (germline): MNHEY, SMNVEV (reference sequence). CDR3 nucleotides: TGTGCCAGCAGTTTAGCTAGCGGGTCTATCTACGAGCAGTACTTC. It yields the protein CASSLASGSIYEQYF.

The CDR3 region is CASSYPGTGIYNEQFF. The CDR3 DNA reads TGTGCCAGCAGTTACCCCGGGACAGGGATATACAATGAGCAGTTCTTC. This chain joins TRBV27 and TRBJ2-1, with TRBD1 identical over 9 bases. Unmatched junction bases numbered 8, after V lost 4 bases and J lost 4 bases. Germline lookup yields CDR1 MNHEY and CDR2 SMNVEV (reference sequence). The CDR3 sequence is 16 residues long.

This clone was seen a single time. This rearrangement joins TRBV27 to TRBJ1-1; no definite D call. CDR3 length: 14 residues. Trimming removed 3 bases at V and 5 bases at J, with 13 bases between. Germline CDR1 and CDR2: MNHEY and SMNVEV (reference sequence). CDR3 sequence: CASSFRVATTEAFF. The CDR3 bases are TGTGCCAGCAGTTTTAGAGTAGCTACAACTGAAGCTTTCTTT.

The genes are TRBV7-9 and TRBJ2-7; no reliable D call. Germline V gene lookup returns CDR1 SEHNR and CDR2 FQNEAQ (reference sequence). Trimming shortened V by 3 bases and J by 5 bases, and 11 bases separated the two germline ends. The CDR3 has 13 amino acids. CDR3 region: CASSFIGPDEQYF. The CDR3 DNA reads TGTGCCAGCAGCTTTATCGGCCCTGACGAGCAGTACTTC. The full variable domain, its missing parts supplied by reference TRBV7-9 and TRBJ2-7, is DTGVSQNPRHKITKRGQNVTFRCDPISEHNRLYWYRQTLGQGPEFLTYFQNEAQLEKSRLLSDRFSAERPKGSFSTLEIQRTEQGDSAMYLCASSFIGPDEQYFGPGTRLTVT.

The CDR3 DNA is TGTGCCACGGGAGGGACTAGCGGGCCACGGACCTACAATGAGCAGTTCTTC. Amino acids: CATGGTSGPRTYNEQFF. J is TRBJ2-1 and V is TRBV7-9, with TRBD2 matching over 12 bases. From germline, CDR1 is SEHNR and CDR2 FQNEAQ (reference sequence). The length of the CDR3 is 17 residues. The junction had 12 bases not matched to a gene; V was cut back by 10 bases and J by 2 bases.

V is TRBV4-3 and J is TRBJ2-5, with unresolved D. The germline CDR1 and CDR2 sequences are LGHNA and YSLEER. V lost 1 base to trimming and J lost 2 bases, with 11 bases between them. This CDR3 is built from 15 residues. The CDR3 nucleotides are TGCGCCAGCAGCCAAGTCAACGAACCGCAAGAGACCCAGTACTTC. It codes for CASSQVNEPQETQYF.

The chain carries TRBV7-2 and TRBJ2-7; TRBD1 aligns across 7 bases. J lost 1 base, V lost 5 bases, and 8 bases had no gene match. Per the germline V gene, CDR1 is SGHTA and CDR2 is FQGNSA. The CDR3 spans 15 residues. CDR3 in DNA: TGTGCCAGCAGCCTTTGGACAGGACAGTCCTACGAGCAGTACTTC. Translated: CASSLWTGQSYEQYF.

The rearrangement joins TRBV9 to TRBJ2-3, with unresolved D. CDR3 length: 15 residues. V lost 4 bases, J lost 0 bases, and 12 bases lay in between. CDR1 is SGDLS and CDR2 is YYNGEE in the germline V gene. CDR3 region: CASSSTAFSTDTQYF. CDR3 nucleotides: TGTGCCAGCAGCTCAACGGCCTTTAGCACAGATACGCAGTATTTT.

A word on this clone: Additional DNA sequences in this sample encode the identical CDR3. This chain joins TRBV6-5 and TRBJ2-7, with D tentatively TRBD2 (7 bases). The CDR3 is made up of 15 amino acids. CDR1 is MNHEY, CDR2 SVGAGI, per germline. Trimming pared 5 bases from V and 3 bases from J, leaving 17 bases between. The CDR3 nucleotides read TGTGCCAGCAGTCCACCGTCGGGGGGCGGCTACGAGCAGTACTTC. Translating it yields CASSPPSGGGYEQYF.

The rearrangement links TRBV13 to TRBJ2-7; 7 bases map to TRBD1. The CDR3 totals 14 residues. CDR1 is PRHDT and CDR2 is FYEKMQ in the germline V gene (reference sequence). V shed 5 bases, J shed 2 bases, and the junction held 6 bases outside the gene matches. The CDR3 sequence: CASSGTGDAYEQYF. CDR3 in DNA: TGTGCCAGCAGCGGCACAGGGGACGCCTACGAGCAGTACTTC.

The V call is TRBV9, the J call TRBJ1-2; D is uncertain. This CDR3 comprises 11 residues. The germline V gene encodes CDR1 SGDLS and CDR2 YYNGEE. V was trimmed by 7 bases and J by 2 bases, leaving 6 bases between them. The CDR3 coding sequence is TGTGCCAGCTCCGGGAACTATGGCTACACCTTC. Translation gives CASSGNYGYTF.

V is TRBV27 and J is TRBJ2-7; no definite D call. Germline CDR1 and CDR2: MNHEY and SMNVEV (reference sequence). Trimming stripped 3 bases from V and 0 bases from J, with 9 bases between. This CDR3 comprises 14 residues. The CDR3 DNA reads TGTGCCAGCAGTTTTAAGGGCCCCTCCTACGAGCAGTACTTC. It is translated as CASSFKGPSYEQYF.

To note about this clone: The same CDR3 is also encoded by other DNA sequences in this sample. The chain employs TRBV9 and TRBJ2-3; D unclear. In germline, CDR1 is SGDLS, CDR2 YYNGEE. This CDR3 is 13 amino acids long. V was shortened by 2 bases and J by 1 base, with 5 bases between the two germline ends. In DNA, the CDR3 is TGTGCCAGCAGCGTCGGACGCACAGATACGCAGTATTTT. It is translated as CASSVGRTDTQYF.

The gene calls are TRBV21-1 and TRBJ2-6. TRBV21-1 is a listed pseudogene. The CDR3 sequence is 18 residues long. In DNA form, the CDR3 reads TGTGCCAGCCGACCCGTGACCCGGGACCATTCTGGGGCCAACGTCCTGACTTTC. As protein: CASRPVTRDHSGANVLTF.

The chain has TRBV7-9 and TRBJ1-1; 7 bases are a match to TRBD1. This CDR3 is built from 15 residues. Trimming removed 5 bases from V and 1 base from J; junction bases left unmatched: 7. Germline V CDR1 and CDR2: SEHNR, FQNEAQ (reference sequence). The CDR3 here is CASSGPGTENTEAFF. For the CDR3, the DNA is TGTGCCAGCAGCGGGCCCGGGACAGAGAACACTGAAGCTTTCTTT.

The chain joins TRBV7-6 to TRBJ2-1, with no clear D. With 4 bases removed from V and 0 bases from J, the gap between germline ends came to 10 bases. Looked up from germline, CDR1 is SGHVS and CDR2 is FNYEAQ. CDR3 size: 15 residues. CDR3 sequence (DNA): TGTGCCAGCAGCTCGGCGAGCTTCTCCTACAATGAGCAGTTCTTC. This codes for CASSSASFSYNEQFF.

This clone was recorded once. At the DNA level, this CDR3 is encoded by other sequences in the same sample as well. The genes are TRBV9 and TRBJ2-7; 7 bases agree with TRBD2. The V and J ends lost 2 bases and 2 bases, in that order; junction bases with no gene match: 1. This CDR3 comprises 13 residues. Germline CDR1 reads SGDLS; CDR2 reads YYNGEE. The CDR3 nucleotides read TGTGCCAGCAGCGTGGGAGGGACCTACGAGCAGTACTTC. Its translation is CASSVGGTYEQYF.

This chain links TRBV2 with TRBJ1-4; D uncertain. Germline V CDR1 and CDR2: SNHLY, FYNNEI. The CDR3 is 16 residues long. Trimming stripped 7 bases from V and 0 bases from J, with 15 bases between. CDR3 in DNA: TGTGCCAGCAAGACGGTGGAGTTAGCAACTAATGAAAAACTGTTTTTT. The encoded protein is CASKTVELATNEKLFF.

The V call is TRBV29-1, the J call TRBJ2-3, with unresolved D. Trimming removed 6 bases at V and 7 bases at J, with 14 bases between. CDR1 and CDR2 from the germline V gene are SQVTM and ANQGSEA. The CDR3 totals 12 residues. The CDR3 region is CSVDGPHYTQYF. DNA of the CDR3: TGCAGCGTGGATGGACCCCACTATACGCAGTATTTT.